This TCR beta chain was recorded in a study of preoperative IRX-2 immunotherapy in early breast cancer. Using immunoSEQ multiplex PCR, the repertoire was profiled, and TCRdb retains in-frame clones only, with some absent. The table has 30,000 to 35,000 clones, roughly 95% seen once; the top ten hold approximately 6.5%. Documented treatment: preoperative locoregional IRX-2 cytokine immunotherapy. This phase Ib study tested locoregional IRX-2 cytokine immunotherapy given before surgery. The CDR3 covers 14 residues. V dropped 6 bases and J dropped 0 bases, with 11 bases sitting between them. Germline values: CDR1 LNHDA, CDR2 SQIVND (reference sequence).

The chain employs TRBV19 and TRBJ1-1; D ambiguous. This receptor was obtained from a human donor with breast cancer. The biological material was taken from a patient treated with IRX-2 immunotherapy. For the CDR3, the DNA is TGTGCCAGTAGAGGGAATCTCATGAACACTGAAGCTTTCTTT. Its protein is CASRGNLMNTEAFF.